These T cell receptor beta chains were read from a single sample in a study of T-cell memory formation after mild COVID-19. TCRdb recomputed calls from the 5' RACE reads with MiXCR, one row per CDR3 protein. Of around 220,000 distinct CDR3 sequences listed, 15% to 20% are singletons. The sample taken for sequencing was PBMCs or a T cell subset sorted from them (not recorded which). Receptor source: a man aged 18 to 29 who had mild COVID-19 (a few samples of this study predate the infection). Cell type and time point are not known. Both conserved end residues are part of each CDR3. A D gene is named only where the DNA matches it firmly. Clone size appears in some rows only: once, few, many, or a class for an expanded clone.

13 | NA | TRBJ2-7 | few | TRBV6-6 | CASSGGRAYEQYF | TGTGCCAGCAGTGGAGGGAGAGCCTACGAGCAGTACTTC
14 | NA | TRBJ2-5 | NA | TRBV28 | CASSLTGGPWTQYF | TGTGCCAGCAGTTTAACGGGGGGCCCCTGGACCCAGTACTTC
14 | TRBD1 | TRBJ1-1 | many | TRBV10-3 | CAISRGTVNTEAFF | TGTGCCATCAGCCGCGGGACAGTGAACACTGAAGCTTTCTTT
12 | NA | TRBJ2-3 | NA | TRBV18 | CASRGSTDTQYF | TGTGCCAGCCGGGGGAGCACAGATACGCAGTATTTT
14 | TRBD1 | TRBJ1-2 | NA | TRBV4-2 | CASSRTGTGGGYTF | TGTGCCAGCAGCCGGACAGGGACTGGGGGCGGCTACACCTTC
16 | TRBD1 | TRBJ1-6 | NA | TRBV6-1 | CASSFTPGTGNSPLHF | TGTGCCAGCAGCTTCACCCCCGGGACAGGGAATTCACCCCTCCACTTT
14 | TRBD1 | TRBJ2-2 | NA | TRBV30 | CAWSGTVITGELFF | TGTGCCTGGAGCGGGACAGTAATCACCGGGGAGCTGTTTTTT
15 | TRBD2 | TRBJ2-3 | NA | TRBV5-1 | CASRLAGVGTDTQYF | TGCGCCAGCAGGCTAGCGGGGGTCGGCACAGATACGCAGTATTTT
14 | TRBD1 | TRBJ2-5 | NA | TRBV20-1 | CSARERGRLETQYF | TGCAGTGCTAGAGAGAGGGGGCGTTTAGAGACCCAGTACTTC
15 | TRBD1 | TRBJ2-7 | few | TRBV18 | CASSPTTRQGFEQYF | TGTGCCAGCTCACCGACTACACGACAGGGATTCGAGCAGTACTTC
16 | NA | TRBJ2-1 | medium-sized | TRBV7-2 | CASSSNMWGGYNEQFF | TGTGCCAGCAGCTCGAATATGTGGGGAGGATACAATGAGCAGTTCTTC
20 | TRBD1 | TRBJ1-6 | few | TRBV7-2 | CASSSPFPRGPSSYNSPLHF | TGTGCCAGCAGCTCTCCCTTTCCCAGGGGGCCTAGCTCCTATAATTCACCCCTCCACTTT
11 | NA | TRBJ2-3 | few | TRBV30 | CAWSGGDTQYF | TGTGCCTGGAGTGGGGGGGATACGCAGTATTTT
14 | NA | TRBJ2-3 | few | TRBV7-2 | CASSLQSQPDTQYF | TGTGCCAGCAGCTTACAATCTCAGCCAGATACGCAGTATTTT
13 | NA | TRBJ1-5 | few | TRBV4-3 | CASSQELGQPQHF | TGCGCCAGCAGCCAAGAACTGGGTCAGCCCCAGCATTTT
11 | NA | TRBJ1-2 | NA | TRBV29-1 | CSVWAGDGYTF | TGCAGCGTTTGGGCAGGGGACGGCTACACCTTC
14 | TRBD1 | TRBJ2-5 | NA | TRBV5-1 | CASTPGQGQETQYF | TGCGCCAGCACCCCAGGACAGGGCCAAGAGACCCAGTACTTC
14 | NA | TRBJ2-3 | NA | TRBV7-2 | CASSTRGLSDTQYF | TGTGCCAGCAGCACGCGGGGTCTCTCAGATACGCAGTATTTT
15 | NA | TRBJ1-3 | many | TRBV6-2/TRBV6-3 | CASTRPRGSGNTIYF | TGTGCCAGCACCCGTCCCCGCGGCTCTGGAAACACCATATATTTT
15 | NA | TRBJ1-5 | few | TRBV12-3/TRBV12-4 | CASSPGSGSNQPQHF | TGTGCCAGCAGTCCCGGTTCCGGAAGCAATCAGCCCCAGCATTTT
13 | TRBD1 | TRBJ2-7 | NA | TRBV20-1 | CSAPRQGSYEQYF | TGCAGTGCTCCCCGACAGGGCTCCTACGAGCAGTACTTC
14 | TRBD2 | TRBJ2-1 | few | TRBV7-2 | CASTTSGPYNEQFF | TGTGCCAGCACCACTAGCGGACCCTACAATGAGCAGTTCTTC
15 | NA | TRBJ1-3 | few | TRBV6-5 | CASSTNRFSGNTIYF | TGTGCCAGCAGTACCAACAGGTTCTCTGGAAACACCATATATTTT
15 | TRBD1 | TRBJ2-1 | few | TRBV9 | CASSVDRGSYTEQFF | TGTGCCAGCAGCGTAGACAGGGGTTCCTACACTGAGCAGTTCTTC
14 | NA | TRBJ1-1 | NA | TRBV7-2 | CASSLTKAATEAFF | TGTGCCAGCAGCTTAACTAAAGCGGCGACTGAAGCTTTCTTT
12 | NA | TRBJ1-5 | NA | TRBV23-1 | CASSRTYQPQHF | TGCGCCAGCAGTCGGACGTATCAGCCCCAGCATTTT
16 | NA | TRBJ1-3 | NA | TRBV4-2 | CASGPDIQGTGNTIYF | TGTGCCAGCGGACCTGATATACAGGGTACTGGAAACACCATATATTTT
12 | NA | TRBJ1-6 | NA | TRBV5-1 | CASHEESSPLHF | TGCGCCAGCCACGAAGAAAGTTCACCCCTCCACTTT
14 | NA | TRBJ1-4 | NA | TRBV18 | CASTQAGINEKLFF | TGTGCCAGCACCCAGGCCGGGATTAATGAAAAACTGTTTTTT
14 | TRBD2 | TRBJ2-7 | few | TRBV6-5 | CASSYDTSGREQYF | TGTGCCAGCAGTTACGATACTAGCGGACGCGAGCAGTACTTC
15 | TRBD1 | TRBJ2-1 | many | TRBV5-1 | CASSLAPSGGVEQFF | TGCGCCAGCAGCTTGGCCCCCTCAGGGGGCGTAGAGCAGTTCTTC
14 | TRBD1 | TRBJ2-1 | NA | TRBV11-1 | CASSLATGWDEQFF | TGTGCCAGCAGCCTCGCGACAGGGTGGGATGAGCAGTTCTTC
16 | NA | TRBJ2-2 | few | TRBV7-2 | CASSLVAGKHTGELFF | TGTGCCAGCAGCTTAGTTGCCGGCAAACACACCGGGGAGCTGTTTTTT
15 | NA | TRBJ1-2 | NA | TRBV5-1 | CASSFYDRFNYGYTF | TGCGCCAGCAGCTTCTACGACAGGTTTAACTATGGCTACACCTTC
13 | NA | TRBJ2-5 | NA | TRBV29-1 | CSVWSGGQETQYF | TGCAGCGTTTGGTCCGGGGGCCAAGAGACCCAGTACTTC
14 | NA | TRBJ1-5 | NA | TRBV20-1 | CSASGTNSNQPQHF | TGCAGTGCTAGTGGTACCAATAGCAATCAGCCCCAGCATTTT
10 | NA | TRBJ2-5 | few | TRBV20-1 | CSAGRETQYF | TGCAGTGCTGGACGGGAGACCCAGTACTTC
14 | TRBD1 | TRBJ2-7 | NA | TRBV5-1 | CASSFQGDIYEQYF | TGCGCCAGCAGCTTCCAGGGGGATATCTACGAGCAGTACTTC
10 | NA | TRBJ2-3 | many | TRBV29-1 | CSVEFPTTYF | TGCAGCGTTGAGTTCCCGACCACTTATTTT
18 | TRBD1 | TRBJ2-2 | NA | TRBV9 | CASSSGQGGTTNTGELFF | TGTGCCAGCAGCTCGGGACAGGGGGGGACCACGAACACCGGGGAGCTGTTTTTT
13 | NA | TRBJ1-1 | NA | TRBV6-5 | CASSYGGDTEAFF | TGTGCCAGCAGTTACGGGGGAGATACTGAAGCTTTCTTT
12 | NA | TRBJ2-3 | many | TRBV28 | CASSPRGLTQYF | TGTGCCAGCAGTCCACGGGGGCTTACGCAGTATTTT
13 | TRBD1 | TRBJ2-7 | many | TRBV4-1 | CASSLDRGYEQYF | TGCGCCAGCAGCCTCGACAGGGGTTACGAGCAGTACTTC
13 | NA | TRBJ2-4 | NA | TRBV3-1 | CASSQGEDNIQYF | TGTGCCAGCAGCCAAGGGGAAGATAACATTCAGTACTTC
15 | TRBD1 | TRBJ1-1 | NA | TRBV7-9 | CASSPTTGWSTEAFF | TGTGCCAGCAGCCCCACGACAGGGTGGAGCACTGAAGCTTTCTTT
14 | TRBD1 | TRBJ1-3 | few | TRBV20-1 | CSAPDRGLGNTIYF | TGCAGTGCCCCCGACAGGGGGCTTGGAAACACCATATATTTT
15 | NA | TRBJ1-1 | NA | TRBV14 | CASSQHFTLNTEAFF | TGTGCCAGCAGCCAACACTTCACTCTGAACACTGAAGCTTTCTTT
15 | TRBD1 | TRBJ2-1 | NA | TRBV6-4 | CASSDFGDRESVQFF | TGTGCCAGCAGTGACTTCGGGGACAGGGAATCCGTGCAGTTCTTC
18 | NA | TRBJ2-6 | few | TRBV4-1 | CASSHYPGPYSGANVLTF | TGCGCCAGCAGCCATTATCCGGGACCCTACTCTGGGGCCAACGTCCTGACTTTC
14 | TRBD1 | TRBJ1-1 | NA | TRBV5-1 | CASSLQTGGPEAFF | TGCGCCAGCAGCTTGCAGACAGGGGGCCCTGAAGCTTTCTTT
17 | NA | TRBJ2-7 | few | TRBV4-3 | CASSQGLVGWDSYEQYF | TGCGCCAGCAGCCAAGGATTGGTGGGATGGGACTCCTACGAGCAGTACTTC
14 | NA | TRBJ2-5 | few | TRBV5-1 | CASSSPDGQGTQYF | TGCGCCAGCAGCTCGCCAGACGGCCAGGGGACCCAGTACTTC
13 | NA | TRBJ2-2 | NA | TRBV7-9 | CASSLTSTGELFF | TGTGCCAGCAGCTTGACTAGCACCGGGGAGCTGTTTTTT
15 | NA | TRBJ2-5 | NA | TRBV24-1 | CATSSSKIGLVTQYF | TGTGCCACCAGTTCCTCCAAGATCGGCCTTGTGACCCAGTACTTC
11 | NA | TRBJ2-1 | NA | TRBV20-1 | CSASLNNEQFF | TGCAGTGCTAGTCTCAACAATGAGCAGTTCTTC
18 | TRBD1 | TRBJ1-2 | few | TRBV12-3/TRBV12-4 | CASSLPPGQGITNYGYTF | TGTGCCAGCAGTTTACCCCCCGGACAGGGCATTACTAACTATGGCTACACCTTC